The rows below give T cell receptor beta chains drawn from one sample of a study of blood T cell repertoires in COVID-19. Data came from immunoSEQ multiplex PCR; TCRdb stores just in-frame clones and leaves some out. Of 60,000 to 70,000 clones detected, about 90% appear once; the ten largest clones hold less than 20%. The sequencing input was peripheral blood. All receptors derive from a woman aged 80 or over with active COVID-19. Both conserved end residues are trimmed from each CDR3.

V	J	CDR3
TRBV5-1	TRBJ2-5	ASRTGLAGGLLETQY
TRBV7-7	TRBJ1-1	ASSQGEGTEAF
TRBV2	TRBJ1-1	ASSDGDSTEAF
TRBV10-3	TRBJ2-1	AISALAGSPF
TRBV6-6	TRBJ1-1	ASSTRTGETEAF
TRBV3-1/TRBV3-2	TRBJ2-1	ASRLGGVGSYNEQF
TRBV4-1	TRBJ2-1	ASSHLGLAGGPAMDNEQF
TRBV6-6	TRBJ1-1	ATGTGNTEAF
TRBV7-2	TRBJ2-3	ASSFYTGVGDTQY
TRBV4-3	TRBJ2-1	ASSQDRYRRVYNEQF
TRBV4-1	TRBJ2-2	ASSQTTFKDTNTGELF
TRBV2	TRBJ1-1	ASRRDRVGTEAF
TRBV5-6	TRBJ1-2	ASSLVLGARGYT
TRBV5-1	TRBJ2-3	ASKLGTGTDTQY
TRBV5-1	TRBJ2-5	ASSLAQRAETQY
TRBV28	TRBJ2-3	ASSSARDNTDTQY
TRBV5-1	TRBJ1-2	ASSSQGAGYGYT
TRBV4-3	TRBJ1-6	ASSLQQVSYNSPLH
TRBV7-3	TRBJ2-3	ASSPSGLAGGPGDTQY
TRBV12-5	TRBJ2-1	ASGTGTTNEQF
TRBV27	TRBJ1-6	ASRGGGRAPLH
TRBV6-1	TRBJ1-2	ASSEDSWVDGYT
TRBV29-1	TRBJ1-1	SVTTNTEAF
TRBV5-1	TRBJ2-2	ASSLGQDTGELF
TRBV19	TRBJ2-5	ASSSGQGTMGTQY
TRBV28	TRBJ1-5	ASSQGQPQH
TRBV18	TRBJ2-7	ASSPQRQGNEQY
TRBV28	TRBJ1-5	ASSIGGDSNQPQH
TRBV7-8	TRBJ2-1	ASRWGEEQF
TRBV29-1	TRBJ2-7	SVDLAGSYEQY
TRBV11-2	TRBJ2-3	ASSPTSRTDTQY
TRBV2	TRBJ2-5	ASRQSGLAIETQY